This TCR beta chain was identified in a study of neurological immune-mediated disorders. Germline V CDR1 and CDR2: DFQATT, SNEGSKA (reference sequence). The V gene end was trimmed by 0 bases and the J gene end by 4 bases; junction bases not matched to a gene: 3. The length of the CDR3 is 14 residues. Sequencing of 15-18 subjects in each run yielded over 170 million TCR-beta sequences. TCRdb re-called the 5' RACE reads through MiXCR, storing one row per CDR3 protein. The repertoire includes fewer than 70,000 distinct CDR3 sequences, nearly 10% of them detected once, and about an eighth sits in the top ten. There are many counts of this clonotype. Antigen specificity is unknown. Regarding the study as a whole: The highest TCR clonal expansion occurred in HTLV-1-associated myelopathy; multiple sclerosis fell below healthy controls. No sharing of CDR3 amino acid sequences was observed among expanded clones across subjects, suggesting private repertoires in all groups.

Time point meaning: longitudinal time-point 2. V usage is TRBV20-1 and J usage is TRBJ2-5; 9 bases agree with TRBD2. The receptor was isolated from a man aged 30 to 45 in good health. Source material: PBMCs. The CDR3 nucleotides read TGCAGTGCTAGAGAGGAACTAGCGGGAGAGACCCAGTACTTC. Protein product: CSAREELAGETQYF.